These T cell receptor beta chains were read from a single sample in a study of naive and memory T cell subsets. TCRdb re-called the UMI-ligation and nested PCR reads through MiXCR, storing one row per CDR3 protein. The sample records tens of thousands of distinct CDR3 sequences, approximately 9.2% being singletons. Sequencing was carried out using naive CD8+ T cells from blood. The receptor source for this set is a human donor in good health. Both conserved end residues are part of each CDR3. The D gene is left open where the match is weak. Some rows have no size entry. The others give once, few or many, or a class for an expanded clone.

d_gene	v_gene	abundance	j_gene	CDR3aa	CDR3nt
NA	TRBV4-2	few	TRBJ2-7	CASSQSGLGGIYEQYF	TGTGCCAGCAGCCAATCCGGACTGGGCGGGATCTACGAGCAGTACTTC
TRBD2	TRBV19	few	TRBJ2-3	CASSIAASGRADTQYF	TGTGCCAGTAGTATCGCGGCTAGCGGGAGGGCCGATACGCAGTATTTT
TRBD2	TRBV24-1	many	TRBJ2-1	CATSGVTSGYNEQFF	TGTGCCACCAGTGGAGTGACTAGCGGCTACAATGAGCAGTTCTTC
NA	TRBV6-2/TRBV6-3	NA	TRBJ2-5	CASRDPTSPPEDQYF	TGTGCCAGCAGGGACCCAACTAGCCCGCCCGAGGACCAGTACTTC
NA	TRBV20-1	NA	TRBJ2-7	CSARDGNTTYEQYF	TGCAGTGCTAGAGATGGCAATACAACCTACGAGCAGTACTTC
TRBD2	TRBV6-2/TRBV6-3	few	TRBJ2-3	CASYEGLAISSDTQYF	TGTGCCAGCTATGAAGGACTAGCAATTTCGTCGGATACGCAGTATTTT
NA	TRBV7-2	NA	TRBJ1-1	CASSSLQRNTEAFF	TGTGCCAGCAGCTCACTACAGCGGAACACTGAAGCTTTCTTT
NA	TRBV12-3/TRBV12-4	many	TRBJ2-1	CASNSRNEQFF	TGTGCCAGCAATTCGCGGAATGAGCAGTTCTTC
NA	TRBV30	few	TRBJ1-2	CAWNPGGGAGYGYTF	TGTGCCTGGAACCCCGGAGGAGGGGCGGGCTATGGCTACACCTTC
NA	TRBV10-3	many	TRBJ2-7	CAIRSTDSYEQYF	TGTGCCATCAGGAGCACAGACTCCTACGAGCAGTACTTC
TRBD2	TRBV5-6	few	TRBJ2-2	CASSPTSANTGELFF	TGTGCCAGCAGCCCGACTAGCGCGAACACCGGGGAGCTGTTTTTT
TRBD1	TRBV7-9	NA	TRBJ1-2	CASSGRTGASYGYTF	TGTGCCAGCAGCGGACGGACAGGGGCTTCCTATGGCTACACCTTC
NA	TRBV28	NA	TRBJ2-7	CASSFSTYEQYF	TGTGCCAGCAGTTTTTCGACCTACGAGCAGTACTTC
NA	TRBV7-9	NA	TRBJ1-1	CASSLQGEAFF	TGTGCCAGCAGCTTACAAGGCGAAGCTTTCTTT
TRBD2	TRBV24-1	few	TRBJ2-1	CATSDPLREGSYNEQFF	TGTGCCACCAGTGACCCCCTGCGGGAGGGTAGCTACAATGAGCAGTTCTTC
NA	TRBV29-1	few	TRBJ2-3	CSALGAAVSQYF	TGCAGCGCCTTGGGGGCGGCCGTATCTCAGTATTTT
TRBD1	TRBV27	NA	TRBJ2-7	CASRAGTGGRYEQYF	TGTGCCAGCAGGGCCGGGACAGGGGGTCGGTACGAGCAGTACTTC
TRBD1	TRBV20-1	few	TRBJ1-1	CSARTAGTGLNTEAFF	TGCAGTGCTCGTACCGCCGGGACAGGGTTGAACACTGAAGCTTTCTTT
TRBD2	TRBV23-1	once	TRBJ2-6	CASSPTGTSGMGANVLTF	TGCGCCAGCAGTCCTACCGGGACTAGCGGGATGGGGGCCAACGTCCTGACTTTC
NA	TRBV14	many	TRBJ2-3	CASSQRPTGDTQYF	TGTGCCAGCAGCCAGAGACCGACAGGAGATACGCAGTATTTT
NA	TRBV27	few	TRBJ1-2	CASSHDLNYGYTF	TGTGCCAGCAGTCATGACCTTAACTATGGCTACACCTTC
NA	TRBV7-9	few	TRBJ2-7	CASSSLSVMGGEQYF	TGTGCCAGCAGCTCACTATCTGTGATGGGGGGCGAGCAGTACTTC
NA	TRBV5-1	many	TRBJ1-1	CASSTSHGLNTEAFF	TGCGCCAGCAGCACTTCACATGGGTTGAACACTGAAGCTTTCTTT
NA	TRBV28	NA	TRBJ1-2	CASSLWKSGYTF	TGTGCCAGCAGTTTATGGAAGTCCGGCTACACCTTC
NA	TRBV2	NA	TRBJ1-2	CASSKIPETGNYGYTF	TGTGCCAGCAGTAAAATCCCGGAGACAGGCAACTATGGCTACACCTTC
NA	TRBV19	few	TRBJ2-1	CASSTWTIMGEQFF	TGTGCCAGTAGTACCTGGACCATCATGGGTGAGCAGTTCTTC